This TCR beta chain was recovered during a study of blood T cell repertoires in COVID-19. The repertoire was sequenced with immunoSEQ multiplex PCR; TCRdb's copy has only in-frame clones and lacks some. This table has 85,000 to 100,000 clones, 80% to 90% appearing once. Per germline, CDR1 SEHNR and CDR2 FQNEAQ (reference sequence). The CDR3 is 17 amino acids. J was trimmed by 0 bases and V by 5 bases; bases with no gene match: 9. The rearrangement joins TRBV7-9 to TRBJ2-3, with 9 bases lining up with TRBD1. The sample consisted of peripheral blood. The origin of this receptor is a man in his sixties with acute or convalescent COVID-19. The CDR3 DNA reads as TGTGCCAGCAGCCGCCTTGTCGGGACAGGGAGCACAGATACGCAGTATTTT. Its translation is CASSRLVGTGSTDTQYF.